A single sample gave rise to the 20 T cell receptor beta chains below, sequenced in a study of memory CD4+ T cells and cytomegalovirus serostatus. Method: immunoSEQ multiplex PCR; TCRdb's copy keeps in-frame clones and lacks some. The sample carries about 96,000 clones, 75% to 85% recorded once. The sort gate was single viable CD3+CD4+CD8-CD45RO+ cells for memory CD4+ T cells. Sequencing was performed on memory CD4+ T cells from blood. These receptors were obtained from an adult in good health and CMV-seropositive.

The rearrangement joins TRBV6-6 to TRBJ1-5; 8 bases are shared with TRBD1. This CDR3 comprises 13 residues. Germline trimming cut 4 bases from V and 5 bases from J; bases unmatched to any gene: 1. CDR1 is MNHNY and CDR2 is SVGAGI in the germline V gene (reference sequence). The CDR3 protein is CASSSQGDQPQHF. Here the CDR3 DNA reads TGTGCCAGCAGTTCACAGGGGGATCAGCCCCAGCATTTT.

J is TRBJ2-1 and V is TRBV19; 12 nucleotides match TRBD2. The CDR3 runs to 16 residues. The germline V gene has CDR1 LNHDA and CDR2 SQIVND (reference sequence). The ends lost 5 bases at V and 1 base at J; junction bases unmatched: 3. The CDR3 is CASSPGTSGSYNEQFF. The CDR3 nucleotides read TGTGCCAGTAGTCCTGGGACTAGCGGGTCCTACAATGAGCAGTTCTTC. Together with reference TRBV19 and TRBJ2-1, the CDR3 gives the full variable domain: DGGITQSPKYLFRKEGQNVTLSCEQNLNHDAMYWYRQDPGQGLRLIYYSQIVNDFQKGDIAEGYSVSREKKESFPLTVTSAQKNPTAFYLCASSPGTSGSYNEQFFGPGTRLTVL.

This clone was counted once. This sequence joins TRBV7-9 and TRBJ2-3; 7 bases line up with TRBD2. The V and J ends lost 5 bases and 6 bases, in that order; junction bases with no gene match: 14. The CDR3 is 16 amino acids. Germline V CDR1 and CDR2: SEHNR, FQNEAQ (reference sequence). As DNA, the CDR3 is TGTGCCAGCAGCCACCCTAGGGAGGGCTATGACGATACGCAGTATTTT. It specifies CASSHPREGYDDTQYF. Full variable domain (rest looked up from reference TRBV7-9 and TRBJ2-3): DTGVSQNPRHKITKRGQNVTFRCDPISEHNRLYWYRQTLGQGPEFLTYFQNEAQLEKSRLLSDRFSAERPKGSFSTLEIQRTEQGDSAMYLCASSHPREGYDDTQYFGPGTRLTVL.

This chain's CDR3 is CASSIEAGDGNQPQHF. Written as DNA, the CDR3 is TGTGCCAGTAGTATAGAAGCCGGGGATGGGAATCAGCCCCAGCATTTT. The chain couples TRBV19 to TRBJ1-5; D remains unclear. CDR3 length: 16 residues. V dropped 0 bases and J dropped 4 bases, with 13 bases sitting between them. Germline V gene data show CDR1 as LNHDA and CDR2 as SQIVND (reference sequence).

The rearrangement uses TRBV6-6 and TRBJ2-2; TRBD1 might be the D (5 bases). In germline, CDR1 is MNHNY, CDR2 SVGAGI (reference sequence). Trimming pared 2 bases from V and 6 bases from J, leaving 10 bases between. The CDR3 consists of 14 residues. The CDR3 protein is CASSYTQVPGELFF. CDR3 nucleotides: TGTGCCAGCAGTTACACACAGGTTCCCGGGGAGCTGTTTTTT.

This clone was counted once. J is TRBJ1-2 and V is TRBV5-4; D gene uncertain. The CDR3 sequence is 17 residues long. V was cut by 4 bases and J by 2 bases, with 21 bases left in between. CDR1 is SGHNT and CDR2 is YYREEE in the germline V gene (reference sequence). The CDR3: CASSLGIAATTNYGYTF. The CDR3 nucleotides read TGTGCCAGCAGCCTCGGGATCGCAGCGACGACGAACTATGGCTACACCTTC.

This chain joins TRBV19 and TRBJ2-7; unclear D gene. Germline-derived CDR1 and CDR2 are LNHDA and SQIVND (reference sequence). The CDR3 length is 14 residues. V lost 3 bases and J lost 0, with 9 bases in between. The CDR3 loop is CASSIMIGSYEQYF. Here the CDR3 DNA reads TGTGCCAGTAGTATTATGATTGGCTCCTACGAGCAGTACTTC.

This clone was counted only a few times. The V call is TRBV28, the J call TRBJ1-2, with 8 positions matching TRBD1. The germline V gene has CDR1 MDHEN and CDR2 SYDVKM. The CDR3 has 14 residues. The junction had 6 bases not matched to a gene; V was cut back by 5 bases and J by 4 bases. CDR3 region: CASSPTGVVYGYTF. The CDR3 DNA reads TGTGCCAGCAGTCCGACAGGGGTCGTCTATGGCTACACCTTC.

V gene TRBV9 combines with J gene TRBJ2-3; 10 bases are a match to TRBD2. After removal of 4 bases from V and 6 bases from J, the junction contained 8 bases not matched to a gene. From germline, CDR1 is SGDLS and CDR2 YYNGEE. The CDR3 length is 15 residues. The CDR3: CASSFSGGGADTQYF. In DNA form, the CDR3 reads TGTGCCAGCAGCTTCAGCGGGGGGGGAGCCGATACGCAGTATTTT.

J is TRBJ1-2 and V is TRBV6-6; a weak D match, TRBD1 (5 bases). V was pared by 3 bases and J by 2 bases, with 13 bases between. Germline V gene lookup returns CDR1 MNHNY and CDR2 SVGAGI (reference sequence). The length of the CDR3 is 15 residues. CDR3 residues: CASSYIQGGNYGYTF. The CDR3 DNA sequence: TGTGCCAGCAGTTATATTCAGGGAGGCAACTATGGCTACACCTTC.

The chain joins TRBV30 to TRBJ2-5; TRBD2 aligns across 9 bases. Gene TRBJ2-7 matches the end of the DNA better, so the J call may be wrong. The CDR3 extends over 14 amino acids. Germline V gene sequence: CDR1 GTSNPN, CDR2 SVGIG (reference sequence). The CDR3 reads CAWSPHSGRTEQYF. CDR3 sequence (DNA): TGTGCCTGGAGTCCCCACAGCGGGAGGACCGAGCAGTACTTC.

The rearrangement joins TRBV6-6 to TRBJ2-5; 7 nucleotides match TRBD1. After removal of 6 bases from V and 5 bases from J, the junction contained 9 bases not matched to a gene. Germline assignment: CDR1 MNHNY and CDR2 SVGAGI (reference sequence). The CDR3 runs 14 residues. CDR3 sequence reads: CASRNSATGETQYF. In DNA form, the CDR3 reads TGTGCCAGCAGAAACTCGGCGACAGGGGAGACCCAGTACTTC.

V and J are TRBV28 and TRBJ2-3; 13 bases are shared with TRBD2. The junction had 5 bases not matched to a gene; V was cut back by 3 bases and J by 5 bases. In germline, CDR1 is MDHEN, CDR2 SYDVKM. CDR3 length: 16 residues. The CDR3 sequence is CASSFTSGRGRDTQYF. The CDR3 DNA sequence: TGTGCCAGCAGTTTTACTAGCGGGAGGGGTAGAGATACGCAGTATTTT.

Worth noting for this clone: The sample carries other DNA sequences with the same CDR3. The chain is built from TRBV5-1 and TRBJ2-2; perhaps TRBD1 as D (6 bases). V was clipped by 4 bases and J by 6 bases, with 10 bases between them. Germline V CDR1 and CDR2: SGHRS, YFSETQ. This CDR3 spans 13 amino acids. The DNA of the CDR3 is TGCGCCAGCAGCCTGGGGGCCTCCGGGGAGCTGTTTTTT. Translated: CASSLGASGELFF.

V and J are TRBV5-1 and TRBJ2-3; no definite D call. Per the germline V gene, CDR1 is SGHRS and CDR2 is YFSETQ. This CDR3 is 12 amino acids long. V shed 4 bases and J shed 8 bases, with 11 bases lying between them. The CDR3 is CASSTDLGTQYF. Here the CDR3 DNA reads TGCGCCAGCAGCACCGATTTGGGTACGCAGTATTTT.

This rearrangement joins TRBV4-3 to TRBJ2-7; D remains ambiguous. The germline CDR1 and CDR2 sequences are LGHNA and YSLEER. Trimming shortened V by 3 bases and J by 0 bases, and 9 bases separated the two germline ends. The CDR3 length is 14 residues. In DNA, the CDR3 is TGCGCCAGCAGCCAGGCAGAAAGCTCCTACGAGCAGTACTTC. It encodes CASSQAESSYEQYF.

This chain joins TRBV6-4 and TRBJ2-4; TRBD1 is a possible D gene (6 bases). V was shortened by 3 bases and J by 8 bases, with 11 bases between the two germline ends. The CDR3 totals 13 residues. Germline CDR1 MRHNA, CDR2 SNTAGT. CDR3: CASSEQGGDIQYF. CDR3 nucleotide sequence: TGTGCCAGCAGTGAACAGGGTGGAGACATTCAGTACTTC.

The chain is built from TRBV11-2 and TRBJ2-1; 13 nucleotides match TRBD2. Germline values: CDR1 SGHAT, CDR2 FQNNGV. The trim removed 1 base at V and 8 bases at J, leaving 8 bases unmatched. CDR3 length: 17 amino acids. CDR3 nucleotide sequence: TGTGCCAGCAGCTTAGTCATGACTAGCGGGAGGACCGATGAGCAGTTCTTC. It translates to CASSLVMTSGRTDEQFF.

The genes are TRBV5-1 and TRBJ2-2, with unresolved D. CDR1 and CDR2 from the germline V gene are SGHRS and YFSETQ. This CDR3 spans 14 amino acids. Trimming left V 0 bases short and J 1 base short, with 4 bases between. The CDR3 DNA is TGCGCCAGCAGCTTGGCATGGAACACCGGGGAGCTGTTTTTT. This sequence encodes CASSLAWNTGELFF.

This chain uses TRBV7-9 with TRBJ1-3; D is unresolved. Between the trimmed V and J ends, which lost 1 base and 0 bases, there was a span of 13 bases. The CDR3 totals 17 residues. Germline V lookup: CDR1 SEHNR, CDR2 FQNEAQ (reference sequence). CDR3 sequence: CASSLGVRRTSGNTIYF. CDR3 in DNA: TGTGCCAGCAGCTTAGGGGTTCGGCGGACCTCTGGAAACACCATATATTTT.